Reported below is one T cell receptor (beta chain). The data are from a study of blood T cell repertoires in COVID-19. In the study's own analysis: Quantification of nucleated cells was approximated via reference gene primer amplification. Only in-frame clones appear in the TCRdb table, and some are missing; sequencing was by immunoSEQ multiplex PCR. V, J and clone size reflect that table, while D and trimming were determined from the DNA. The data show 55,000 to 65,000 clones, with more than 85% seen just once and over 2% held by the top ten. Germline V gene sequence: CDR1 LNHDA, CDR2 SQIVND (reference sequence). V was pared by 8 bases and J by 5 bases, with 16 bases between. There are 14 residues in the CDR3.

Sequenced: peripheral blood. This receptor was taken from a man aged 60 to 69 with acute or convalescent COVID-19. This chain links TRBV19 with TRBJ2-1, with D perhaps matching TRBD2 (6 bases). The chain's CDR3 is CASAVASDHNEQFF. In DNA form, the CDR3 reads TGTGCCAGTGCTGTGGCTAGCGACCACAATGAGCAGTTCTTC.